A single T cell receptor (beta chain) is shown here with its context. This entry belongs to a study of blood T cell repertoires in COVID-19. Study in general: The cDNA or gDNA used as material had been derived from T cells, B-cell-depleted T cells, or PBMCs.

As handled by the study authors: Reference gene primers were amplified, and this amplification served to estimate nucleated cell counts. TCRdb keeps only in-frame clones here, not all; method: immunoSEQ multiplex PCR. The DNA was the basis for D and trimming; V, J and clone size are from that table. This sample carries some 99,000 clones, approximately 90% of them seen once, and the ten largest clones take about 4.2%. V was pared by 4 bases and J by 2 bases, with 4 bases of the junction left unmatched. This CDR3 spans 14 amino acids. CDR1 is LGHDT, CDR2 YNNKEL, per germline (reference sequence). This sequence joins TRBV3-1 (or the pseudogene TRBV3-2) and TRBJ1-1, with TRBD1 matching 7 bases. This receptor was obtained from a man between 65 and 85 years old with acute or convalescent COVID-19. Sequencing was performed on peripheral blood. CDR3 protein: CASSLGTVNTEAFF. The CDR3 DNA reads TGTGCCAGCAGCCTAGGGACAGTTAACACTGAAGCTTTCTTT.